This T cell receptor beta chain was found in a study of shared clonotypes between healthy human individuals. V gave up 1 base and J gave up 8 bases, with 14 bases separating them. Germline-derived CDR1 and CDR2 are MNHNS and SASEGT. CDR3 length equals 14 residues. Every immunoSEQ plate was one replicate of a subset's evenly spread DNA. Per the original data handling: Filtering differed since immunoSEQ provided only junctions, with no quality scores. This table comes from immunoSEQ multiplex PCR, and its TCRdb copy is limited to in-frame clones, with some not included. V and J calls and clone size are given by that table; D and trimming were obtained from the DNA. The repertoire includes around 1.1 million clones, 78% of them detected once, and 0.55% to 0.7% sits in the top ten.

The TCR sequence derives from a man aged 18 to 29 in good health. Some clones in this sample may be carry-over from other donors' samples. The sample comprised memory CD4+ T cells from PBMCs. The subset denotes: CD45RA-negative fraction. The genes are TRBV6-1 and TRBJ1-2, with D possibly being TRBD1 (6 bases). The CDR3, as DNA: TGTGCCAGCAGTGAAGAGGCAGGGGCGGAGGGCTACACCTTC. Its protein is CASSEEAGAEGYTF.